This passage covers 23 T cell receptor beta chains from one sample sequenced in a study of blood T cell repertoires in COVID-19 (dated by TCRdb to 2020 to 2022). Library method: the immunoSEQ multiplex PCR assay. The clones in this table, taken by TCRdb from immuneACCESS, are in-frame only. Not every clone is retained; where verified, under half of the shortfall comes from an unresolved V gene, and the cause of the rest is unknown. Within this sample are tens of thousands of clones, with more than 85% of them counted one time only. Clones ranked in the top ten supply 7.3% of the sample. Sequencing was done on a sample of peripheral blood. These receptor sequences come from a man aged 35 to 55 with COVID-19, enrolled during active disease.

This clone was picked up one time. This rearrangement joins TRBV6-1 to TRBJ1-1, with 7 bases identical to TRBD1. The CDR3 runs to 13 residues. V was pared by 7 bases and J by 5 bases, with 7 bases of the junction left unmatched. The germline V gene encodes CDR1 MNHNS and CDR2 SASEGT. The DNA for the CDR3 is TGTGCCAGCACGACAGGGAGCGAAACTGAAGCTTTCTTT. This sequence encodes CASTTGSETEAFF.

The chain links TRBV6-1 to TRBJ2-7; 8 bases are shared with TRBD1. Germline V gene lookup returns CDR1 MNHNS and CDR2 SASEGT. The CDR3 sequence is 14 residues long. V dropped 2 bases and J dropped 0; count of bases not matched to a gene: 0. The CDR3 nucleotides are TGTGCCAGCAGTGAAACAGGGGGCTCCTACGAGCAGTACTTC. Translating gives CASSETGGSYEQYF.

The V and J genes are TRBV7-9 and TRBJ2-4; 9 bases align to TRBD1. The CDR3 totals 16 residues. The V gene end was trimmed by 1 base and the J gene end by 0 bases; junction bases not matched to a gene: 1. Germline-derived CDR1 and CDR2 are SEHNR and FQNEAQ (reference sequence). CDR3: CASSLGTGVAKNIQYF. CDR3 nucleotide sequence: TGTGCCAGCAGCTTAGGGACAGGGGTAGCCAAAAACATTCAGTACTTC.

V is TRBV14 and J is TRBJ1-1, with D hard to call. The CDR3 totals 15 residues. The V and J ends lost 1 base and 1 base respectively, with 10 bases between them. From germline, CDR1 is SGHDN and CDR2 FVKESK. The CDR3 region has the DNA TGTGCCAGCAGCCAAGGGAGGCAGAGGAACACTGAAGCTTTCTTT. This encodes CASSQGRQRNTEAFF.

The chain links TRBV3-1 (or the pseudogene TRBV3-2) to TRBJ2-2; 10 bases line up with TRBD2. This CDR3 has 18 residues. Germline values: CDR1 LGHDT, CDR2 YNNKEL (reference sequence). The J segment lost 5 bases and the V segment lost 1 base, leaving 10 bases of the junction unmatched. CDR3 residues: CASSQGSLLAGATGELFF. The DNA for the CDR3 is TGTGCCAGCAGCCAAGGGAGTCTGCTAGCGGGAGCGACCGGGGAGCTGTTTTTT.

The chain combines TRBV5-6 with TRBJ1-6, with no clear D. Germline values: CDR1 SGHDT, CDR2 YYEEEE. The CDR3 consists of 16 residues. Trimming removed 2 bases from V and 5 bases from J, with 14 bases in between. CDR3: CASSFPGSPNNSPLHF. DNA of the CDR3: TGTGCCAGCAGCTTCCCGGGATCCCCTAATAATTCACCCCTCCACTTT.

The chain recombines TRBV2 with TRBJ2-2, with 7 bases identical to TRBD1. CDR1 and CDR2 (germline): SNHLY, FYNNEI. V lost 1 base, J lost 2 bases, and 4 bases stayed unmatched. The CDR3 has 16 residues. The CDR3 protein is CASSEEGALNTGELFF. In nucleotides, the CDR3 is TGTGCCAGCAGTGAAGAGGGGGCCTTAAACACCGGGGAGCTGTTTTTT.

The CDR3 nucleotides are TGTGCCAGCAGGGAAAGACAGGGGACAGCCAAAAACATTCAGTACTTC. It specifies CASRERQGTAKNIQYF. This rearrangement joins TRBV6-1 to TRBJ2-4, with TRBD1 matching 8 bases. This CDR3 region has 16 residues. V dropped 6 bases and J dropped 0; count of bases not matched to a gene: 7. The germline V gene encodes CDR1 MNHNS and CDR2 SASEGT.

The chain couples TRBV6-5 to TRBJ1-2, with D possibly matching TRBD1 (6 bases). CDR3 length equals 12 residues. V was cut by 5 bases and J by 7 bases, with 11 bases left in between. Germline CDR1 and CDR2: MNHEY and SVGAGI. The CDR3 sequence: CASSHGTSGYTF. The CDR3 DNA reads as TGTGCCAGCAGTCACGGGACATCTGGCTACACCTTC.

This chain uses TRBV20-1 with TRBJ1-2, with D unclear. This CDR3 has 11 residues. The V gene's germline CDR1 is DFQATT and CDR2 SNEGSKA (reference sequence). Between the trimmed V and J ends, which lost 6 bases and 4 bases, there was a span of 9 bases. CDR3 sequence (DNA): TGCAGTGCCAGGTACGGCTATGGCTACACCTTC. Encoded protein: CSARYGYGYTF.

This chain connects TRBV30 to TRBJ1-5; weak D call: TRBD1 (6 bases). This CDR3 has 16 residues. Germline-derived CDR1 and CDR2 are GTSNPN and SVGIG (reference sequence). The V and J ends lost 0 bases and 5 bases respectively, with 17 bases between them. CDR3 protein: CAWSVQWGQGDQPQHF. In DNA form, the CDR3 reads TGTGCCTGGAGTGTACAATGGGGGCAGGGAGATCAGCCCCAGCATTTT.

This clone was observed once. The chain is built from TRBV3-1 (or the pseudogene TRBV3-2) and TRBJ1-4; maybe TRBD1 (6 bases). V was pared by 2 bases and J by 7 bases, with 14 bases between. Germline CDR1 LGHDT, CDR2 YNNKEL (reference sequence). The CDR3 extends over 15 amino acids. The CDR3 protein is CASSQISGAGEKLFF. The CDR3 DNA is TGTGCCAGCAGCCAAATTTCAGGGGCGGGTGAAAAACTGTTTTTT.

V gene TRBV5-1 combines with J gene TRBJ2-5; perhaps TRBD1 as D (6 bases). This CDR3 is 14 amino acids long. Trimming took off 0 bases at V and 2 bases at J, with 8 bases between the two ends. Per germline, CDR1 SGHRS and CDR2 YFSETQ. The CDR3 here is CASSLGTVQETQYF. CDR3 DNA sequence: TGCGCCAGCAGCTTGGGGACAGTACAAGAGACCCAGTACTTC.

This chain connects TRBV6-5 to TRBJ2-7; 8 positions match TRBD2. CDR3 length: 12 residues. The V gene end was trimmed by 11 bases and the J gene end by 2 bases; junction bases not matched to a gene: 5. Germline V lookup: CDR1 MNHEY, CDR2 SVGAGI. CDR3 sequence (DNA): TGTGCCCTTAGCGGGGCCCCCTACGAGCAGTACTTC. This sequence encodes CALSGAPYEQYF.

The chain is built from TRBV6-5 and TRBJ2-3, with 9 bases aligning to TRBD1. CDR1 MNHEY and CDR2 SVGAGI come from the germline V gene. The J segment lost 3 bases and the V segment lost 8 bases, leaving 3 bases of the junction unmatched. The CDR3 runs 13 residues. The CDR3 region is CASRDRATDTQYF. The CDR3 DNA follows: TGTGCCAGCCGGGACAGGGCAACAGATACGCAGTATTTT.

The CDR3 nucleotides read TGTGCCAGTAGTATACGGGGGGGTGCCTACGAGCAGTACTTC. Its translation: CASSIRGGAYEQYF. The chain joins TRBV19 to TRBJ2-7, with 8 positions matching TRBD2. V was clipped by 2 bases and J by 2 bases; unmatched bases: 2. Germline CDR1 LNHDA, CDR2 SQIVND (reference sequence). This CDR3 contains 14 residues.

The rearrangement uses TRBV3-1 (or the pseudogene TRBV3-2) and TRBJ2-3; 8 nucleotides align to TRBD2. This CDR3 comprises 15 residues. The J segment lost 4 bases and the V segment lost 2 bases, leaving 5 bases of the junction unmatched. Germline V gives CDR1 LGHDT, CDR2 YNNKEL (reference sequence). The chain's CDR3 is CASSQSGGAADTQYF. CDR3 sequence (DNA): TGTGCCAGCAGCCAATCCGGGGGGGCCGCAGATACGCAGTATTTT.

The V gene is TRBV2, the J gene TRBJ2-1, with TRBD2 matching over 9 bases. The germline CDR1 and CDR2 sequences are SNHLY and FYNNEI. The length of the CDR3 is 15 residues. Germline trimming cut 4 bases from V and 5 bases from J; bases unmatched to any gene: 6. The DNA for the CDR3 is TGTGCCAGCAGTGGTGCTAGCGGGGCCCACAATGAGCAGTTCTTC. Its protein product is CASSGASGAHNEQFF.

This sequence joins TRBV5-6 and TRBJ1-2; maybe TRBD1 (6 bases). Germline V gene data show CDR1 as SGHDT and CDR2 as YYEEEE. The CDR3 runs to 11 residues. Trimming took 5 bases from V and 7 from J, leaving 9 bases between them. CDR3: CASSSGVGYTF. Written as DNA, the CDR3 is TGTGCCAGCAGTTCAGGGGTTGGCTACACCTTC. The full variable domain, its missing parts supplied by reference TRBV5-6 and TRBJ1-2, is DAGVTQSPTHLIKTRGQQVTLRCSPKSGHDTVSWYQQALGQGPQFIFQYYEEEERQRGNFPDRFSGHQFPNYSSELNVNALLLGDSALYLCASSSGVGYTFGSGTRLTVV.

The chain is built from TRBV30 and TRBJ1-5; D is undetermined. Trimming took off 1 base at V and 3 bases at J, with 10 bases between the two ends. Germline lookup yields CDR1 GTSNPN and CDR2 SVGIG (reference sequence). The CDR3 consists of 14 residues. The CDR3 loop is CAWSASGSNQPQHF. The CDR3, as DNA: TGTGCCTGGAGTGCGAGCGGGTCCAATCAGCCCCAGCATTTT.

The CDR3 reads CASSWTGAFTDTQYF. In DNA, the CDR3 is TGCGCCAGCAGCTGGACAGGGGCTTTCACAGATACGCAGTATTTT. The rearrangement links TRBV5-1 to TRBJ2-3; 9 nucleotides align to TRBD1. V was clipped by 3 bases and J by 2 bases; unmatched bases: 4. CDR1 SGHRS and CDR2 YFSETQ come from the germline V gene. The length of the CDR3 is 15 residues.

The V and J genes are TRBV5-5 and TRBJ2-3, with 8 bases that match TRBD1. CDR1 SGHKS and CDR2 YYEKEE come from the germline V gene (reference sequence). The CDR3 totals 14 residues. The V segment lost 6 bases and the J segment 6 bases; nucleotides outside the gene matches: 9. In DNA, the CDR3 is TGTGCCAGCACCCTGACAGGGGCGCCGGATACGCAGTATTTT. This encodes CASTLTGAPDTQYF.

The rearrangement uses TRBV7-2 and TRBJ1-1; D is ambiguous. The V and J ends lost 1 base and 4 bases respectively, with 7 bases between them. The CDR3 is made up of 13 amino acids. Germline V gene sequence: CDR1 SGHTA, CDR2 FQGNSA. The CDR3, as DNA: TGTGCCAGCAGCTTAGATCCACTCACTGAAGCTTTCTTT. Protein sequence: CASSLDPLTEAFF.